The T cell receptor beta chain described here comes from a study of CD8 T cells in Susac syndrome. V dropped 0 bases and J dropped 0 bases, with 15 bases sitting between them. The V gene's germline CDR1 is DFQATT and CDR2 SNEGSKA (reference sequence). The CDR3 length is 16 residues. CD8+ and CD4+ T cells were negatively isolated; TEMRA cells were FACS-enriched. Study results and caveats: That the number of individuals in its TCR sequencing and HLA analysis was relatively small was acknowledged by the study.

About 0.45 to 1 ug RNA was reverse transcribed with random hexamers. Amplification of TCR beta CDR3 by immunoSEQ multiplex PCR spanned 54 Vbeta and 13 Jbeta. TCRdb re-derived calls from the immunoSEQ multiplex PCR reads in MiXCR, one entry per CDR3 protein. This sample has some 200,000 distinct CDR3 sequences, with just under 95% found just once. As to this clonotype: Its antigen is unknown.

The sequencing input was CD4+ T cells from PBMCs. The V call is TRBV20-1, the J call TRBJ2-7; D uncertain. The receptor comes from a human donor in good health. The CDR3 coding sequence is TGCAGTGCTAGAGATCTCCGGCAGGTGCGCTCCTACGAGCAGTACTTC. Translation gives CSARDLRQVRSYEQYF.